One sample yielded the 14 T cell receptor beta chains listed below, sequenced in a study of read filtering for tumor transcriptome and immune sequencing. This library used about 400 ng RNA and molecular barcoded adaptors spanning alpha/delta and beta/gamma chains. Using its own MiXCR run on the reads, TCRdb lists one record per CDR3 protein. The sample holds over 55,000 distinct CDR3 sequences, about 15% seen once. The specimen was a population of CD138-negative cells sorted from bone marrow. The receptor source for this set is a donor aged 40 or older with multiple myeloma.

The sample holds many counts of this clonotype. This chain links TRBV7-9 with TRBJ1-5; 7 bases fit TRBD1. CDR1 is SEHNR, CDR2 FQNEAQ, per germline (reference sequence). CDR3 size: 13 residues. V was pared by 2 bases and J by 7 bases, with 2 bases of the junction left unmatched. CDR3 DNA: TGTGCCAGCAGCTTAACAGGGGACCAGCCCCAGCATTTT. As protein: CASSLTGDQPQHF.

Comments on this clonotype: At one end, the junction sequence differs from germline, possibly due to a read error. V usage is TRBV7-2 and J usage is TRBJ2-1; D perhaps matches TRBD2 (6 bases). CDR3 length: 16 residues. Germline lookup yields CDR1 SGHTA and CDR2 FQGNSA. CDR3 region: CASSVAWGRLSNEQFF. In DNA form, the CDR3 reads TGTGCCAGCAGCGTAGCATGGGGGAGGTTGTCCAACGAGCAGTTCTTC.

In the case of this clonotype: This may be a read error, as it is one base from a much larger clone. This rearrangement joins TRBV28 to TRBJ2-1; no definite D call. V was clipped by 5 bases and J by 5 bases, with 4 bases between them. The CDR3 loop spans 11 amino acids. Looked up from germline, CDR1 is MDHEN and CDR2 is SYDVKM. The DNA of the CDR3 is TGTGCCAGCAGTCACGACAATGAGCAGTTCTTC. Translated: CASSHDNEQFF.

Worth noting for this clonotype: A read error may explain this, as a much larger clone is one base away. The V gene is TRBV7-2, the J gene TRBJ2-7; unclear D gene. Germline CDR1 and CDR2: SGHTA and FQGNSA. This CDR3 is built from 15 residues. The ends were cut back, 8 bases at V and 6 bases at J, with 23 bases in the middle. CDR3 nucleotide sequence: TGTGCCAGCTGCCTCATTCCGGACGGGTGGGGCGAGCAGTACTTC. Its protein is CASCLIPDGWGEQYF.

The chain uses TRBV5-6 and TRBJ2-1; 7 bases line up with TRBD1. V gave up 3 bases and J gave up 1 base; unmatched junction bases: 13. Germline CDR1 SGHDT, CDR2 YYEEEE. The CDR3 loop spans 18 amino acids. CDR3 sequence: CASSSTWTGRTSYNEQFF. As DNA, the CDR3 is TGTGCCAGCAGCTCGACCTGGACAGGACGAACGTCCTACAATGAGCAGTTCTTC.

This clonotype was detected only a few times. This sequence may be a read error, since a much larger clone differs from it by one base. The chain couples TRBV29-1 to TRBJ1-1; 9 bases line up with TRBD1. Per germline, CDR1 SQVTM and CDR2 ANQGSEA. J was trimmed by 6 bases and V by 4 bases; bases with no gene match: 15. This CDR3 is 16 amino acids long. CDR3 nucleotides: TGCAGCGTTGTCGGGAGGGGACAGGGTGCCTCCGCTGAAGCTTTCTTT. It yields the protein CSVVGRGQGASAEAFF.

This clonotype was seen repeatedly, ten times or more. The J gene is TRBJ2-7, the V gene TRBV6-5; tentatively, D is TRBD1 (6 bases). Trimming stripped 0 bases from V and 2 bases from J, with 11 bases between. Germline values: CDR1 MNHEY, CDR2 SVGAGI. This CDR3 is built from 15 residues. The CDR3 DNA reads as TGTGCCAGCAGTTACTCGGGGACAAGTACCTACGAGCAGTACTTC. As protein: CASSYSGTSTYEQYF.

This clonotype was counted ten times or more. The V gene is TRBV5-8, the J gene TRBJ1-5; D remains unclear. Germline assignment: CDR1 SGHTS and CDR2 YDEGEE. The CDR3 covers 17 residues. The V end was cut by 4 bases, the J end by 5 bases, with 22 bases between. This CDR3 is CASSLRVFGESYQPQHF. The CDR3 nucleotides read TGTGCCAGCAGCCTGCGGGTTTTCGGCGAATCCTATCAGCCCCAGCATTTT.

Ten or more counts support this clonotype. The CDR3 nucleotides read TGTGCCAGCAGTCGCGGTGATAGCTCCTACAATGAGCAGTTCTTC. Protein sequence: CASSRGDSSYNEQFF. The chain links TRBV28 to TRBJ2-1; D call uncertain. Germline CDR1 is MDHEN and CDR2 is SYDVKM. This CDR3 has 15 residues. Trimming cost V 5 bases and J 0 bases, with 11 bases left between them.

This clonotype was picked up many times. The V call is TRBV29-1, the J call TRBJ2-1; D not certain. The V end lost 3 bases, the J end lost 4 bases, and 10 bases lay between the germline ends. Looked up from germline, CDR1 is SQVTM and CDR2 is ANQGSEA. This CDR3 spans 13 amino acids. CDR3 protein: CSVEGSRYNEQFF. The CDR3 nucleotides read TGCAGCGTTGAGGGGTCGAGGTACAATGAGCAGTTCTTC.

Concerning this clonotype: One base away lies a much larger clone, so this may be a sequencing read error. This chain joins TRBV5-1 and TRBJ2-5; D may match TRBD1 or TRBD2 (5 bases each). The CDR3 totals 14 residues. Germline CDR1 reads SGHRS; CDR2 reads YFSETQ. The CDR3 DNA sequence: TGCGCCGGCAGCTCGGGACCCAGGCGAGAGACCCAGTACTTC. Translating it yields CAGSSGPRRETQYF.

The chain is built from TRBV25-1 and TRBJ2-1; 11 nucleotides align to TRBD1. The germline CDR1 and CDR2 sequences are MGHDK and SYGVNS. The CDR3 sequence is 13 residues long. After removal of 11 bases from V and 7 bases from J, the junction contained 7 bases not matched to a gene. CDR3 DNA: TGTGCCTGCCGGGACAGGGGGTTGAATGAGCAGTTCTTC. Protein: CACRDRGLNEQFF.

In this sample, this clonotype turned up many times. The rearrangement joins TRBV29-1 to TRBJ2-7; a possible D gene is TRBD1 (6 bases). With 7 bases removed from V and 4 bases from J, the gap between germline ends came to 17 bases. The CDR3 covers 13 residues. Germline V lookup: CDR1 SQVTM, CDR2 ANQGSEA. In DNA form, the CDR3 reads TGCAGCGCGAAGGGGGTTTGGGCGTACGAGCAGTACTTC. This encodes CSAKGVWAYEQYF.

In its sample, this clonotype was seen many times. The chain combines TRBV29-1 with TRBJ2-7, with 8 bases that match TRBD2. The V segment lost 6 bases and the J segment 3 bases; nucleotides outside the gene matches: 10. Germline lookup yields CDR1 SQVTM and CDR2 ANQGSEA. CDR3 size: 14 residues. CDR3 nucleotide sequence: TGCAGCGTAGCAGTGAGCGGGGGAATCTACGAGCAGTACTTC. Translating gives CSVAVSGGIYEQYF.